The T cell receptor (beta chain) under discussion was sequenced for a study of T-cell memory formation after mild COVID-19. This clonotype was seen only a few times. The target antigen is unknown. Findings and caveats of the study: Pre-infection memory carried some responding clones, suggesting that cross-reactive memory joined. The study found balanced CD4/CD8 in clones contracting day 15 to 85 and a CD4+ lean in later expanders.

The TCR alpha and TCR beta cDNA libraries, bearing sample barcodes and UMIs, were generated by 5'RACE using constant-segment primers. TCRdb processed the 5' RACE reads anew with MiXCR; each CDR3 protein has one entry. The profile shows roughly 150,000 distinct CDR3 sequences, roughly 15% of them singletons. The sequenced sample was PBMCs or a T cell subset sorted from them (not recorded which). The TCR sequence derives from an adult woman who had mild COVID-19 (a few samples of this study predate the infection). Cell type and time point are not known.

CDR3 DNA sequence: TGTGCCAGCAATCCCGGGGGCTCCCTAGGTAGTAGGAACACTGAAGCTTTCTTT. Its translation is CASNPGGSLGSRNTEAFF. The J gene is TRBJ1-1, the V gene TRBV6-5; the D gene is possibly TRBD1 (6 bases). The CDR3 has 18 residues. The germline V gene encodes CDR1 MNHEY and CDR2 SVGAGI. The germline V and J ends were trimmed by 7 bases and 1 base, with 25 bases remaining between them.